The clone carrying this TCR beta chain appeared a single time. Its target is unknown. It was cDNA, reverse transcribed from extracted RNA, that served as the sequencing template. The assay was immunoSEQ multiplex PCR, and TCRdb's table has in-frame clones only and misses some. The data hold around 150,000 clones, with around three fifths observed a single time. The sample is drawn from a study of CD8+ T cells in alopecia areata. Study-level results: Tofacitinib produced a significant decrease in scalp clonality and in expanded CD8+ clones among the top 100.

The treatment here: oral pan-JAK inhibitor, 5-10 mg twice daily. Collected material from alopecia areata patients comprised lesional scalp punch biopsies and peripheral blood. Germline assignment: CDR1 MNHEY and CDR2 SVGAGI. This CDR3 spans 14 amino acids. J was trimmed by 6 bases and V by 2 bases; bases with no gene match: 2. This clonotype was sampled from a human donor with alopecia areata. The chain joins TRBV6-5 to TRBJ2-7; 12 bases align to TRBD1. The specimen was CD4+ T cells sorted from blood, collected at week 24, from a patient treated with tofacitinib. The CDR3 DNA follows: TGTGCCAGCAGTTACGGGACAGGGGGCGTCGAGCAGTACTTC. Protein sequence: CASSYGTGGVEQYF.